The following is a T cell receptor beta chain sequence with its context. This sample stems from a study of control samples from healthy donors and cancer patients. Libraries were prepared by immunoSEQ multiplex PCR; TCRdb keeps only in-frame clonotypes and omits some of them. This table has roughly 79,000 clones, 75% to 90% appearing once. Trimming cost V 2 bases and J 1 base; bases outside gene matches: 2. The CDR3 sequence is 15 residues long. Germline V gene data show CDR1 as LGHDT and CDR2 as YNNKEL (reference sequence). Input material: blood. The sequence was collected from a man in his fifties in good health. The chain recombines TRBV3-1 (or the pseudogene TRBV3-2) with TRBJ2-3, with 8 bases matching TRBD2. The CDR3 DNA reads TGTGCCAGCAGCCAATCTAGCGGGCGCACAGATACGCAGTATTTT. It codes for CASSQSSGRTDTQYF.